Sequencing of this TCR beta chain was carried out in a study of T-cell memory formation after mild COVID-19 (dated by TCRdb to the early 2020s). In terms of the full investigation: TCR sequence clusters from the two donors were largely donor specific. In a couple of donors, T-cell clones that expanded and contracted after mild COVID-19 were tracked by sequencing TCRalpha and TCRbeta repertoires over time. The cohort was made up of two young adult volunteers, one female and one male, who were previously healthy.

The run used an Illumina NovaSeq 6000. TCRalpha and TCRbeta cDNA libraries were constructed by 5'RACE with constant-segment primers, with sample barcodes and unique molecular identifiers being introduced. Trizol reagent was used to extract RNA from every sample. Library amplification was performed in two PCR steps, and a second sample barcode and Illumina TruSeq adapters were introduced in the second step. Sequencing of the libraries was done on an Illumina NovaSeq, producing 2 x 150 bp paired-end reads. The paper's data handling went like this. Demultiplexing of reads and collapsing into UMI-guided consensus sequences were performed with migec v1.2.7. Using mixcr v2.1.11, UMI consensuses were aligned to TRA and TRB V and J templates and then assembled into clonotypes. Expanded or contracted clonotypes were those called significant by both edgeR and NoisET, with noise models trained on biological replicates. For edgeR calls, the thresholds were a false discovery rate-adjusted p below 0.01 and a log2 fold-change of 1. As an exploratory analysis of dynamics, PCA with hierarchical clustering was applied to max-normalized trajectories of the 1000 most abundant clonotypes. Each responding clone was given a CD4 or CD8 phenotype based on the CD4+ and CD8+ repertoires, which had been sequenced separately. TCRdb reprocessing: public reads trimmed at Q25 with fastp, clones called with MiXCR, in-frame beta chains kept. Entries are consolidated by CDR3 protein sequence, retaining the most common genes and DNA. It is TCRdb's table, rather than the study itself, that gives the V and J calls and clone size. The sample table lists 350,000 to 550,000 distinct CDR3 sequences, about 20% of them with a count of one. Under 25% of the sample is taken by the ten largest.

Taken from the germline V gene, the CDR1 and CDR2 loops are KGHSH and LQKENI. V and J lose 3 bases and 9 bases, and a span of 15 bases separates them. From the cysteine through the phenylalanine, the CDR3 covers 14 amino acids. The only DNA kept is the CDR3, 42 bases in frame from the first base. For this clonotype: What antigen it recognizes has not been identified. No much larger clone is present one base from it, and per-base qualities are unavailable.

PBMCs were isolated by Ficoll-Paque density gradient centrifugation. General conclusions and limits of the study: The detection of some responding clones in pre-infection memory suggests that pre-existing cross-reactive memory T cells joined the SARS-CoV-2 response. The second-wave clones that peaked on day 37 were not confirmed to be SARS-CoV-2 specific. Contracting CD4+ clones turned up mainly in the CM and EM memory subsets, whereas EMRA was where CD8+ clones were enriched. The study covered only a couple of mild cases, and larger cohorts including severe cases with pre-infection samples were considered necessary. Clones that contracted from day 15 to 85 showed balanced CD4/CD8 phenotypes, whereas a second wave of clones that expanded from day 15 to 37 leaned towards CD4+.

The rearrangement joined TRBV18 to TRBJ2-1; the D gene is possibly TRBD2, with 7 bases matching. This sequence originates from a man aged 18 to 30 who had mild COVID-19 (a few samples of this study predate the infection). The sample titles of this study are shuffled in the database, so cell type and time point are left out; the donor was told from shared clones. The sample taken for sequencing was PBMCs or a T cell subset sorted from them (not recorded which). The CDR3 protein is CASSPGGAFGEQFF. The sequence in DNA is TGTGCCAGCTCACCGGGGGGGGCCTTTGGTGAGCAGTTCTTC.